The next 18 T cell receptor beta chains were all read from a single sample in a study of a mutant IDH1 vaccine in newly diagnosed glioma. TCRdb's copy holds only in-frame clones and misses some; the assay was immunoSEQ multiplex PCR. This table holds approximately 37,000 clones, roughly three fifths found once. These TCRs are of unknown antigen specificity. Time point denoted: week 5, during vaccination. The investigators gave 300 ug of mutant IDH1 20-mer peptide in each vaccine dose, together with topical imiquimod. Sequences were derived from PBMCs, sampled from a glioma patient whose treatment included an IDH1 peptide vaccine. All receptors derive from a young woman with glioma.

This clone was picked up a small number of times. The rearrangement links TRBV15 to TRBJ1-5; D not certain. This CDR3 has 12 residues. The germline gives CDR1 LNHNV, CDR2 YYDKDF (reference sequence). V was cut by 4 bases and J by 6 bases, with 7 bases left in between. The CDR3 DNA sequence: TGTGCCACCAGCATCGGTCTTCAGCCCCAGCATTTT. Protein sequence: CATSIGLQPQHF.

This clone has a handful of counts. This chain links TRBV4-1 with TRBJ2-1; perhaps TRBD1 as D (5 bases). The CDR3 length is 13 residues. V was trimmed by 0 bases and J by 8 bases, leaving 8 bases between them. From germline, CDR1 is MGHRA and CDR2 YSYEKL. In DNA, the CDR3 is TGCGCCAGCAGCCAAGATTTGGGGCATGAGCAGTTCTTC. It encodes CASSQDLGHEQFF.

The chain has TRBV15 and TRBJ1-3, with D uncertain. Germline V gene sequence: CDR1 LNHNV, CDR2 YYDKDF (reference sequence). There are 13 residues in the CDR3. V lost 5 bases, J lost 0 bases, and 5 bases lay in between. The CDR3 DNA reads TGTGCCACCAGCTTGGTCTCTGGAAACACCATATATTTT. As protein: CATSLVSGNTIYF.

The chain couples TRBV7-9 to TRBJ1-5; D possibly corresponds to TRBD1 (5 bases). CDR1 SEHNR and CDR2 FQNEAQ come from the germline V gene (reference sequence). Trimming shortened V by 7 bases and J by 5 bases, and 15 bases separated the two germline ends. The CDR3 is 14 residues long. CDR3 DNA sequence: TGTGCCAGCACCTGGGGGGGACCCGATCAGCCCCAGCATTTT. Translated: CASTWGGPDQPQHF.

The chain combines TRBV9 with TRBJ1-2; D is unresolved. Per the germline V gene, CDR1 is SGDLS and CDR2 is YYNGEE. The CDR3 loop spans 14 amino acids. V gave up 3 bases and J gave up 8 bases, with 17 bases separating them. The CDR3 DNA follows: TGTGCCAGCAGCGCCGGCGTCGCCGGTGGCGGCTACACCTTC. Amino acids: CASSAGVAGGGYTF.

The chain has TRBV6-5 and TRBJ1-1; no definite D call. Per the germline V gene, CDR1 is MNHEY and CDR2 is SVGAGI. Trimming pared 5 bases from V and 0 bases from J, leaving 7 bases between. This CDR3 is 13 amino acids long. The CDR3 nucleotides are TGTGCCAGCAGTGCCCAGGTGAACACTGAAGCTTTCTTT. Protein: CASSAQVNTEAFF.

The V call is TRBV4-1, the J call TRBJ1-4; TRBD1 matches 10 bases. Germline CDR1 MGHRA, CDR2 YSYEKL. The CDR3 runs to 13 residues. J gave up 8 bases and V 5 bases, and 2 bases lay outside the gene matches. The CDR3 loop is CASSDRGHEKLFF. DNA of the CDR3: TGCGCCAGCAGCGACAGGGGGCACGAAAAACTGTTTTTT.

The chain combines TRBV4-3 with TRBJ2-7; TRBD1 might be the D (6 bases). The CDR3 runs 15 residues. Trimming cost V 0 bases and J 1 base, with 10 bases left between them. Germline CDR1 reads LGHNA; CDR2 reads YSLEER. The DNA for the CDR3 is TGCGCCAGCAGCCAAGATTTAGGGGGATCCTACGAGCAGTACTTC. This encodes CASSQDLGGSYEQYF.

The V call is TRBV2, the J call TRBJ2-1; TRBD2 matches at 7 bases. Germline CDR1 reads SNHLY; CDR2 reads FYNNEI. The CDR3 has 13 amino acids. Trimming cost V 6 bases and J 10 bases; bases outside gene matches: 9. CDR3 sequence reads: CASRLKSGAEQFF. The DNA for the CDR3 is TGTGCCAGCAGGTTGAAGAGCGGGGCCGAGCAGTTCTTC. The full variable domain, its missing parts supplied by reference TRBV2 and TRBJ2-1, is EPEVTQTPSHQVTQMGQEVILRCVPISNHLYFYWYRQILGQKVEFLVSFYNNEISEKSEIFDDQFSVERPDGSNFTLKIRSTKLEDSAMYFCASRLKSGAEQFFGPGTRLTVL.

The chain couples TRBV2 to TRBJ1-2; TRBD1 agrees at 7 bases. The CDR3 extends over 18 amino acids. Germline CDR1 is SNHLY and CDR2 is FYNNEI. J gave up 2 bases and V 3 bases, and 15 bases lay outside the gene matches. The CDR3 region has the DNA TGTGCCAGCAGTGATTCTGGACAGGCACTTGAAACAAACTATGGCTACACCTTC. Residues: CASSDSGQALETNYGYTF.

This chain joins TRBV7-8 and TRBJ2-5; D gene uncertain. V was clipped by 5 bases and J by 9 bases, with 16 bases between them. The V gene's germline CDR1 is SGHVS and CDR2 FQNEAQ. There are 13 residues in the CDR3. CDR3 DNA sequence: TGTGCCAGCAGCCCCGCGGTGGGTCTGCCCCAGTACTTC. Amino acid sequence: CASSPAVGLPQYF.

V and J are TRBV19 and TRBJ1-5, with 9 positions matching TRBD1. The CDR3 runs to 13 residues. V lost 7 bases to trimming and J lost 6 bases; unmatched junction nucleotides: 4. Germline V gene lookup returns CDR1 LNHDA and CDR2 SQIVND (reference sequence). CDR3 sequence: CASNLQGAQPQHF. The CDR3 nucleotides read TGTGCCAGTAACCTACAGGGGGCTCAGCCCCAGCATTTT.

In nucleotides, the CDR3 is TGTGCCAGCAGCTTAGAACCCGGGACAAAAATGGAGACCCAGTACTTC. As protein: CASSLEPGTKMETQYF. The chain has TRBV11-2 and TRBJ2-5; tentatively, D is TRBD1 (6 bases). Trimming pared 0 bases from V and 5 bases from J, leaving 16 bases between. This CDR3 has 16 residues. Germline V CDR1 and CDR2: SGHAT, FQNNGV.

This rearrangement joins TRBV5-1 to TRBJ2-2, with TRBD1 matching 7 bases. Trimming cost V 3 bases and J 4 bases; bases outside gene matches: 6. CDR1 and CDR2 from the germline V gene are SGHRS and YFSETQ. The CDR3 runs to 15 residues. DNA for the CDR3: TGCGCCAGCAGCTCTACGTCAGGGGGCACCGGGGAGCTGTTTTTT. It yields the protein CASSSTSGGTGELFF.

This clone was observed a few times. This sequence joins TRBV19 and TRBJ1-2; tentatively, D is TRBD1 (5 bases). V shed 10 bases and J shed 7 bases, with 22 bases lying between them. In germline, CDR1 is LNHDA, CDR2 SQIVND (reference sequence). The CDR3 has 14 residues. CDR3 bases: TGTGCCACCGTGACAGAGGGGCTGACCTTTGGCTACACCTTC. Translating gives CATVTEGLTFGYTF.

This rearrangement joins TRBV19 to TRBJ2-1; the D is unclear. Germline V gene lookup returns CDR1 LNHDA and CDR2 SQIVND (reference sequence). The CDR3 extends over 14 amino acids. V lost 6 bases to trimming and J lost 9 bases, with 18 bases between them. CDR3 region: CASSTSKVGVEQFF. The CDR3 coding sequence is TGTGCCAGTAGCACATCTAAGGTCGGAGTTGAGCAGTTCTTC.

A few counts support this clone. This rearrangement joins TRBV18 to TRBJ2-5, with TRBD2 matching 7 bases. The J segment lost 9 bases and the V segment lost 8 bases, leaving 12 bases of the junction unmatched. CDR1 is KGHSH, CDR2 LQKENI, per germline. CDR3 length equals 13 residues. The CDR3 sequence is CASALAGLQAQYF. CDR3 nucleotides: TGTGCCAGCGCCTTAGCGGGTCTACAAGCCCAGTACTTC. Complete variable domain (other parts from reference TRBV18 and TRBJ2-5): NAGVMQNPRHLVRRRGQEARLRCSPMKGHSHVYWYRQLPEEGLKFMVYLQKENIIDESGMPKERFSAEFPKEGPSILRIQQVVRGDSAAYFCASALAGLQAQYFGPGTRLLVL.

This chain connects TRBV4-1 to TRBJ2-5; no definite D call. Germline CDR1 is MGHRA and CDR2 is YSYEKL. This CDR3 spans 14 amino acids. V was cut by 0 bases and J by 4 bases, with 9 bases left in between. This CDR3 reads CASSQDPARETQYF. CDR3 nucleotides: TGCGCCAGCAGCCAAGACCCGGCAAGAGAGACCCAGTACTTC.